Detailed here is one T cell receptor beta chain. TCRdb keeps only in-frame clones here, not all; method: immunoSEQ multiplex PCR. This sample has about 1 million clones; around 74% occur once, and the top ten carry approximately 1.3%. These data belong to a study of shared clonotypes between healthy human individuals. Background on the study: Three plates each covered CD4 naive and memory; CD8 naive two, CD8 memory one.

CDR1 and CDR2 from the germline V gene are SEHNR and FQNEAQ (reference sequence). Trimming pared 2 bases from V and 0 bases from J, leaving 10 bases between. The CDR3 covers 15 residues. The V call is TRBV7-9, the J call TRBJ1-1; the D gene is possibly TRBD1 (5 bases). The source is a man younger than 35 in good health. Sequenced material: memory CD4+ T cells sorted from blood. Noted subset: CD45RA-negative fraction. The CDR3 DNA sequence: TGTGCCAGCAGCTTATCCCAGGGAATGAACACTGAAGCTTTCTTT. It translates to CASSLSQGMNTEAFF.